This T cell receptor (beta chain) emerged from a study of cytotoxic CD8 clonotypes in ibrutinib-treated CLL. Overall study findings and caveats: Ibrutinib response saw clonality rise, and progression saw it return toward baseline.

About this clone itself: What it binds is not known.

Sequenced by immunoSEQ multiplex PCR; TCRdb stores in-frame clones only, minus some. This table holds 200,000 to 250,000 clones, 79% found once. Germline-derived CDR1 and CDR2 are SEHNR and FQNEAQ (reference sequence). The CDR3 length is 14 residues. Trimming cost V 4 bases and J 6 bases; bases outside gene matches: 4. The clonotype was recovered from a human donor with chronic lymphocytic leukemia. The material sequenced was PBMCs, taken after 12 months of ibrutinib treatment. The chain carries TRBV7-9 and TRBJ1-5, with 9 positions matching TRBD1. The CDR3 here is CASSWDRDGQPQHF. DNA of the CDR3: TGTGCCAGCAGCTGGGACAGGGATGGTCAGCCCCAGCATTTT.